These T cell receptor beta chains were read from a single sample in a study of blood T cell repertoires in COVID-19. The method was immunoSEQ multiplex PCR; TCRdb's version includes in-frame clones alone and lacks a portion of them. The sample yields about 69,000 clones, 85% to 90% seen once. Sequences were obtained from peripheral blood. The receptors were gathered from a man between 45 and 60 years old with acute or convalescent COVID-19. Each CDR3 is given with its conserved first and last residue. The D gene is left open where the match is weak. Where a row states a size, it is once, few, many or the class of an expanded clone; other rows omit it.

d_call j_call v_call clone_size cdr3_nt cdr3_aa
TRBD1 TRBJ2-5 TRBV24-1 . TGTGCCACCAGCAGACAGGGGGAGACCCAGTACTTC CATSRQGETQYF
. TRBJ1-2 TRBV18 . TGTGCCAGCTCACCACGGCAGGACTATGGCTACACCTTC CASSPRQDYGYTF
. TRBJ1-4 TRBV27 . TGTGCCAGCAGTTTATACTGGAATGAAAAACTGTTTTTT CASSLYWNEKLFF
TRBD2 TRBJ2-1 TRBV10-2 . TGCGCCAGCAAAGGGACTAGCGGACTTTACAATGAGCAGTTCTTC CASKGTSGLYNEQFF
TRBD1 TRBJ2-3 TRBV24-1 . TGTGCCACCAGTGACATGGGACAGGGTAACACAGATACGCAGTATTTT CATSDMGQGNTDTQYF
TRBD2 TRBJ2-7 TRBV6-2/TRBV6-3 . TGTGCCAGCAGCAGTAGCGGGAGGGCCTCCTACGAGCAGTACTTC CASSSSGRASYEQYF
. TRBJ1-6 TRBV9 . TGTGCCAGCAGCGTAGTTGGGACTAATAATTCACCCCTCCACTTT CASSVVGTNNSPLHF
TRBD2 TRBJ2-5 TRBV10-1 . TGCGCCAGCACCGGCGGGAGGGGACGAGAGACCCAGTACTTC CASTGGRGRETQYF
. TRBJ1-1 TRBV18 . TGTGCCAGCTCACCGTCGGGGGGCACTGAAGCTTTCTTT CASSPSGGTEAFF
. TRBJ1-4 TRBV7-9 . TGTGCCAGCAGCTTATCGGGGGGAGTAAAAGAAAAACTGTTTTTT CASSLSGGVKEKLFF
TRBD1 TRBJ1-3 TRBV5-6 . TGTGCCAGCAGCATCCGGACAGGGGCGAGCTCTGGAAACACCATATATTTT CASSIRTGASSGNTIYF
TRBD2 TRBJ2-1 TRBV6-2/TRBV6-3 . TGTGCCAGCAGTTACCCGTCAACTAGCGGGAGGCTCAGCTCCTACAATGAGCAGTTCTTC CASSYPSTSGRLSSYNEQFF
TRBD1 TRBJ1-2 TRBV11-3 . TGTGCCAGCAGCCTGGGACAGTTTACCGGGGGCTATGGCTACACCTTC CASSLGQFTGGYGYTF
. TRBJ2-7 TRBV7-9 . TGTGCCAGCAGCTTAGTACGCGGAGAGCAGTACTTC CASSLVRGEQYF
TRBD2 TRBJ2-7 TRBV5-4 . TGTGCCAGCAGCCGTGGGACTAGCGGGTCCCAAAGCTCCTACGAGCAGTACTTC CASSRGTSGSQSSYEQYF
. TRBJ2-7 TRBV14 few TGTGCCAGCAGCCAAGGGGGCTACGCCTACGAGCAGTACTTC CASSQGGYAYEQYF
TRBD1 TRBJ1-5 TRBV6-1 . TGTGCCAGCAGTGAACGACAGGGATTCCCGGCCTCTCAGCCCCAGCATTTT CASSERQGFPASQPQHF
TRBD2 TRBJ2-7 TRBV4-1 . TGCGCCAGCAGCCAAGATGTGGCTAGCGGGATGTACGAGCAGTACTTC CASSQDVASGMYEQYF
. TRBJ1-6 TRBV30 . TGTGCCTGGAGTATGCAGGCCCCACCACCCCTCCACTTT CAWSMQAPPPLHF
TRBD1 TRBJ1-3 TRBV5-5 . TGTGCCAGCAGCTTGGCCGGGACAGGGGGCTTTGGAAACACCATATATTTT CASSLAGTGGFGNTIYF
TRBD1 TRBJ2-7 TRBV29-1 . TGCAGCGGCAGGACAGGGGGTAACCTTAAGGGGGAGCAGTACTTC CSGRTGGNLKGEQYF
. TRBJ1-4 TRBV2 . TGTGCCGGCTCGAGGGGGGAAAAACTGTTTTTT CAGSRGEKLFF
. TRBJ1-1 TRBV6-5 . TGTGCCAGCAGTAGGACTAACACTGAAGCTTTCTTT CASSRTNTEAFF
. TRBJ2-5 TRBV7-9 . TGTGCCAGCAGCGCATCAGGGCGGCGGGAGACCCAGTACTTC CASSASGRRETQYF
TRBD2 TRBJ2-1 TRBV5-4 . TGTGCCAGCAGTTTACTAGCGGGAGAGGTCAATGAGCAGTTCTTC CASSLLAGEVNEQFF
TRBD1 TRBJ1-5 TRBV19 . TGTGCCAGTAGTATAGGGCAGGGGGCAAGCAATCAGCCCCAGCATTTT CASSIGQGASNQPQHF
TRBD2 TRBJ2-2 TRBV19 . TGTGCCAGTAGTCCTCGGACTAGCGGAAACACCGGGGAGCTGTTTTTT CASSPRTSGNTGELFF
. TRBJ2-2 TRBV7-9 once TGTGCCAGCAGCCGAGGTGATAAGGAGCTGTTTTTT CASSRGDKELFF
. TRBJ2-5 TRBV5-1 . TGCGCCAGCAGCTTGGTCCCTTGGGACTCCACCGAGGAGACCCAGTACTTC CASSLVPWDSTEETQYF